The sequence of this TCR beta chain was determined in a study of blood T cell repertoires in COVID-19. On the study more broadly: Samples taken during acute and convalescent COVID-19 were collected in the United States, Italy and Spain. The analysed material was cDNA or gDNA that came from T cells, B-cell-depleted T cells, or PBMCs.

As processed by the authors: The authors estimated nucleated cell counts from reference gene primer amplification. Clones were sequenced by immunoSEQ multiplex PCR, and TCRdb holds only the in-frame ones, with some missing. V and J calls and clone size come straight from that table; D and trimming were deduced from the DNA. The data hold approximately 150,000 clones, with over 80% observed a single time. V lost 5 bases and J 8 bases, leaving 14 bases between the germline ends. Germline V gives CDR1 KGHDR, CDR2 SFDVKD. This CDR3 has 13 amino acids. This chain uses TRBV24-1 with TRBJ1-2; D gene ambiguous. The sequence was obtained from an older woman who had recovered from COVID-19. The sample comprised peripheral blood. The CDR3 DNA reads TGTGCCACCAGTGGGACCTCCGCGGGAGGCTACACCTTC. This codes for CATSGTSAGGYTF.